What follows are 8 T cell receptor beta chains derived from one specimen sequenced in a study of cytomegalovirus exposure and HLA in healthy donors. The PCR had 60 Vbeta and 13 Jbeta primers. This table comes from immunoSEQ multiplex PCR, and its TCRdb copy is limited to in-frame clones, with some not included. The sample has roughly 180,000 clones; just under 80% are singletons. The specimen sequenced was PBMCs. These receptors were obtained from a woman between 50 and 59 years old in good health and CMV-seropositive.

The chain employs TRBV10-1 and TRBJ1-2, with TRBD1 matching 7 bases. V shed 5 bases and J 8 bases; nucleotides not matched to a gene: 17. The germline V gene has CDR1 WNHNN and CDR2 SYGVQD (reference sequence). The CDR3 length is 16 residues. The DNA of the CDR3 is TGCGCCAGCAGTCATACCATTGACTCAGGGGGAGGAGGCTACACCTTC. Amino acids: CASSHTIDSGGGGYTF.

The V gene is TRBV4-2, the J gene TRBJ2-7; D is possibly TRBD2 (7 bases). The CDR3 extends over 16 amino acids. Trimming removed 0 bases at V and 3 bases at J, with 15 bases between. In germline, CDR1 is LGHNA, CDR2 YNFKEQ. CDR3 region: CASSQDGGAGDYEQYF. The DNA of the CDR3 is TGTGCCAGCAGCCAAGATGGGGGGGCAGGGGACTACGAGCAGTACTTC.

This clone was detected once. The J gene is TRBJ2-7, the V gene TRBV5-5; D is undetermined. The CDR3 is made up of 14 amino acids. V lost 4 bases and J 0 bases, leaving 11 bases between the germline ends. Germline lookup yields CDR1 SGHKS and CDR2 YYEKEE (reference sequence). Written as DNA, the CDR3 is TGTGCCAGCAGCCAGTCATCTAGCTCCTACGAGCAGTACTTC. Encoded protein: CASSQSSSSYEQYF.

For the CDR3, the DNA is TGCAGTGCTAGAGGCGTTCGGGAGCAGTTCTTC. Amino acid sequence: CSARGVREQFF. The V and J genes are TRBV20-1 and TRBJ2-1; D is uncertain. The CDR3 totals 11 residues. Deletions cut 1 base from V and 10 bases from J, with 8 bases between. Germline V gene sequence: CDR1 DFQATT, CDR2 SNEGSKA (reference sequence).

The V gene is TRBV7-3, the J gene TRBJ2-1; 10 positions match TRBD2. The CDR3 loop spans 15 amino acids. CDR1 is SGHTA, CDR2 FQGTGA, per germline. V was pared by 5 bases and J by 8 bases, with 9 bases of the junction left unmatched. The CDR3 DNA is TGTGCCAGCAGCCCTCAGCGGGGGGGCGGAGATGAGCAGTTCTTC. It yields the protein CASSPQRGGGDEQFF. The full variable domain, its missing parts supplied by reference TRBV7-3 and TRBJ2-1, is GAGVSQTPSNKVTEKGKYVELRCDPISGHTALYWYRQSLGQGPEFLIYFQGTGAADDSGLPNDRFFAVRPEGSVSTLKIQRTERGDSAVYLCASSPQRGGGDEQFFGPGTRLTVL.

The genes are TRBV4-1 and TRBJ2-1; TRBD2 matches at 8 bases. The CDR3 extends over 16 amino acids. Germline values: CDR1 MGHRA, CDR2 YSYEKL. The trim removed 4 bases at V and 6 bases at J, leaving 11 bases unmatched. In nucleotides, the CDR3 is TGCGCCAGCAGCCGCTCGTTGAGTGCGGGGGGCAATGAGCAGTTCTTC. Its protein is CASSRSLSAGGNEQFF.

The genes are TRBV7-6 and TRBJ2-2; the D is unclear. Trimming cost V 2 bases and J 0 bases, with 16 bases left between them. The CDR3 contains 18 residues. Germline V gives CDR1 SGHVS, CDR2 FNYEAQ. The CDR3 DNA is TGTGCCAGCAGCTTAAATGAGGCCTTTATCGCGAACACCGGGGAGCTGTTTTTT. It codes for CASSLNEAFIANTGELFF.

The chain employs TRBV6-1 and TRBJ2-7; 12 bases map to TRBD1. CDR3 length: 14 residues. From germline, CDR1 is MNHNS and CDR2 SASEGT. V shed 4 bases, J shed 7 bases, and the junction held 5 bases outside the gene matches. CDR3 DNA: TGTGCCAGCAGTGCGGGGACAGGGGGCTTAGAGCAGTACTTC. Amino acid sequence: CASSAGTGGLEQYF.